Here is one T cell receptor beta chain with its context. Its antigen is not known. These data are taken from a study of T cell responses to AZD1222 COVID-19 vaccine. Regarding the study as a whole: Donors in the cohort were predominantly white British and more often female, and clonal diversity was possibly underestimated. Spike-specific TCRs gained breadth and depth after people received two AZD1222 doses.

Some clones are missing from TCRdb's copy, which holds only in-frame ones; the method was immunoSEQ multiplex PCR. The profile shows 100,000 to 150,000 clones, 70% to 90% of them singletons. Germline CDR1 reads MNHEY; CDR2 reads SMNVEV (reference sequence). The V and J ends lost 2 bases and 4 bases respectively, with 7 bases between them. This CDR3 spans 13 amino acids. The clonotype comes from an adult in good health. The sample consisted of peripheral blood, taken on day 0 of AZD1222 vaccination. The chain is built from TRBV27 and TRBJ2-3; no reliable D call. CDR3 sequence reads: CASSLRVSDTQYF. The CDR3 bases are TGTGCCAGCAGTTTAAGGGTATCAGATACGCAGTATTTT.